Each of the 13 T cell receptor beta chains below was sequenced from the same sample in a study of blood T cell repertoires in COVID-19 (dated by TCRdb to the early 2020s). The library was generated by the immunoSEQ multiplex PCR assay. What TCRdb holds here is the immuneACCESS table cut down to in-frame rearrangements. Part of the clones is not present; checked against another copy, under half of the missing clones reflect an unresolved V gene, and the others are unexplained. This sample is represented by around 300,000 clones; approximately 90% of them were singletons. The top ten hold 2.4% of the sample. Sequencing input: PBMCs or T cells enriched from blood (not recorded which). The receptors come from a woman aged 18 to 35 who had recovered from COVID-19.

The chain has TRBV5-8 and TRBJ2-1; no definite D call. Germline values: CDR1 SGHTS, CDR2 YDEGEE. The CDR3 covers 11 residues. Trimming took off 5 bases at V and 6 bases at J, with 6 bases between the two ends. DNA of the CDR3: TGTGCCAGCAGATTAGTCAATGAGCAGTTCTTC. It is translated as CASRLVNEQFF.

In this sample, this clone turned up once. The rearrangement joins TRBV6-1 to TRBJ2-4; a weak D match, TRBD1 (5 bases). Between the trimmed V and J ends, which lost 2 bases and 8 bases, there was a span of 13 bases. The CDR3 length is 14 residues. CDR1 is MNHNS, CDR2 SASEGT, per germline. This CDR3 reads CASSENRSGHIQYF. DNA of the CDR3: TGTGCCAGCAGTGAAAATCGATCAGGGCACATTCAGTACTTC.

The rearrangement uses TRBV28 and TRBJ2-3; D not certain. V gave up 3 bases and J gave up 5 bases, with 15 bases separating them. This CDR3 is built from 15 residues. The germline V gene encodes CDR1 MDHEN and CDR2 SYDVKM. CDR3 bases: TGTGCCAGCAGTTTTTCCCCCCCTCGGGTAGATACGCAGTATTTT. Translating it yields CASSFSPPRVDTQYF.

The chain combines TRBV5-1 with TRBJ1-2; 8 nucleotides match TRBD1. Per the germline V gene, CDR1 is SGHRS and CDR2 is YFSETQ. Trimming took 0 bases from V and 3 from J; bases not matched to a gene: 10. The CDR3 has 17 residues. DNA for the CDR3: TGCGCCAGCAGCTTGGCCGGTGCAGGGGGCTTGGACTATGGCTACACCTTC. Translated: CASSLAGAGGLDYGYTF.

J is TRBJ2-2 and V is TRBV7-6; tentatively, D is TRBD1 (7 bases). Germline V gene lookup returns CDR1 SGHVS and CDR2 FNYEAQ. This CDR3 contains 17 residues. V was trimmed by 1 base and J by 5 bases, leaving 17 bases between them. This CDR3 reads CASSLVRAGGTTGELFF. The DNA of the CDR3 is TGTGCCAGCAGCTTAGTGAGGGCAGGGGGGACGACCGGGGAGCTGTTTTTT.

This chain links TRBV3-1 (or the pseudogene TRBV3-2) with TRBJ1-3, with unresolved D. The ends were cut back, 6 bases at V and 4 bases at J, with 13 bases in the middle. Germline lookup yields CDR1 LGHDT and CDR2 YNNKEL (reference sequence). CDR3 length: 14 residues. The chain's CDR3 is CASSSREAGNTIYF. The CDR3 nucleotides are TGTGCCAGCAGTTCCCGGGAGGCGGGAAACACCATATATTTT.

The chain is built from TRBV5-1 and TRBJ1-2, with D perhaps matching TRBD1 (5 bases). The CDR3 spans 15 residues. Trimming shortened V by 0 bases and J by 2 bases, and 11 bases separated the two germline ends. The germline V gene has CDR1 SGHRS and CDR2 YFSETQ. The CDR3 reads CASSLGGRANYGYTF. CDR3 nucleotides: TGCGCCAGCAGCTTGGGAGGCAGGGCGAACTATGGCTACACCTTC.

The V gene is TRBV15, the J gene TRBJ2-7; TRBD1 is a possible D gene (5 bases). Germline CDR1 is LNHNV and CDR2 is YYDKDF (reference sequence). There are 13 residues in the CDR3. Trimming took 0 bases from V and 12 from J, leaving 15 bases between them. The CDR3 coding sequence is TGTGCCACCAGCAGAGACGGAAGGGATAGGGGGTACTTC. This translates into CATSRDGRDRGYF.

This rearrangement joins TRBV5-1 to TRBJ2-3; TRBD2 agrees at 8 bases. This CDR3 region has 15 residues. The germline V gene has CDR1 SGHRS and CDR2 YFSETQ. V dropped 7 bases and J dropped 1; count of bases not matched to a gene: 8. The CDR3 sequence is CASRLGSGGTDTQYF. In DNA, the CDR3 is TGCGCCAGCCGCCTCGGTAGCGGGGGCACAGATACGCAGTATTTT.

The gene calls are TRBV15 and TRBJ1-2, with D perhaps TRBD1 (6 bases). V shed 0 bases and J shed 3 bases, with 11 bases lying between them. Germline V lookup: CDR1 LNHNV, CDR2 YYDKDF (reference sequence). The CDR3 is 15 residues long. The CDR3 DNA reads TGTGCCACCAGCAGAGAGGCACAGGGACACTATGGCTACACCTTC. Its protein product is CATSREAQGHYGYTF. Drawing the rest from reference TRBV15 and TRBJ1-2, the complete variable domain is DAMVIQNPRYQVTQFGKPVTLSCSQTLNHNVMYWYQQKSSQAPKLLFHYYDKDFNNEADTPDNFQSRRPNTSFCFLDIRSPGLGDTAMYLCATSREAQGHYGYTFGSGTRLTVV.

The J gene is TRBJ1-2, the V gene TRBV5-6; TRBD1 is a possible D gene (6 bases). In germline, CDR1 is SGHDT, CDR2 YYEEEE. With 0 bases removed from V and 8 bases from J, the gap between germline ends came to 11 bases. CDR3 length equals 13 residues. DNA for the CDR3: TGTGCCAGCAGCTTGGGATCCGGGACAGGCTACACCTTC. Protein sequence: CASSLGSGTGYTF.

This chain connects TRBV7-6 to TRBJ2-2; 11 nucleotides agree with TRBD1. The CDR3 is 16 amino acids. V shed 1 base and J 5 bases; nucleotides not matched to a gene: 3. Germline assignment: CDR1 SGHVS and CDR2 FNYEAQ. CDR3 protein: CASSLGGQGVTGELFF. CDR3 nucleotide sequence: TGTGCCAGCAGCTTAGGGGGACAGGGGGTGACCGGGGAGCTGTTTTTT.

The chain employs TRBV4-1 and TRBJ1-2; no definite D call. The ends were cut back, 0 bases at V and 2 bases at J, with 7 bases in the middle. This CDR3 region has 14 residues. Germline lookup yields CDR1 MGHRA and CDR2 YSYEKL. In DNA form, the CDR3 reads TGCGCCAGCAGCCAAGACCCGGGAAACTATGGCTACACCTTC. Translated: CASSQDPGNYGYTF.